A single sample is the source of the 16 T cell receptor beta chains below, sequenced in a study of brain T cells in children with intractable seizures (dated by TCRdb to the early 2020s). The method behind the library was the immunoSEQ multiplex PCR assay. Not all clones reach the TCRdb copy of this immuneACCESS table, which keeps in-frame sequences only. Checked studies attribute under half of the gap to unresolved V genes and leave the rest unexplained. This sample is represented by 110,000 or so clones; approximately 94% of them were singletons. Of the sample, roughly 4% is held by the ten largest clones. The meaning of the sample's time point label: resected brain tissue, or blood drawn just prior to surgery. Sequencing used peripheral blood, obtained at surgery. Every receptor here comes from a boy under three years old with hemimegalencephaly and intractable seizures.

The chain carries TRBV5-1 and TRBJ2-1, with TRBD2 matching over 7 bases. Trimming removed 3 bases from V and 4 bases from J; junction bases left unmatched: 7. The V gene's germline CDR1 is SGHRS and CDR2 YFSETQ. This CDR3 contains 15 residues. Here the CDR3 DNA reads TGCGCCAGCAGCTCCCTAGCGGCCCTTTACAATGAGCAGTTCTTC. Translating gives CASSSLAALYNEQFF.

This clone was seen once. The chain is built from TRBV7-9 and TRBJ2-4; 12 nucleotides agree with TRBD1. CDR1 and CDR2 from the germline V gene are SEHNR and FQNEAQ (reference sequence). CDR3 length: 17 amino acids. Trimming at V came to 4 bases and at J to 3 bases, leaving 7 bases not matched to a gene. DNA for the CDR3: TGTGCCAGCAGCTCGGGGGACAGGGGGCCCGTCAAAAACATTCAGTACTTC. The encoded protein is CASSSGDRGPVKNIQYF.

For the CDR3, the DNA is TGTGCCAGCTCACCGCAGGGGCGTGGGTACACCATATATTTT. Translating it yields CASSPQGRGYTIYF. This rearrangement joins TRBV18 to TRBJ1-3; weak D call: TRBD1 (6 bases). The CDR3 is 14 residues long. V shed 3 bases and J shed 8 bases, with 14 bases lying between them. The V gene's germline CDR1 is KGHSH and CDR2 LQKENI.

The genes are TRBV11-2 and TRBJ2-6; tentatively, D is TRBD1 (6 bases). The CDR3 is 15 amino acids. With 4 bases removed from V and 2 bases from J, the gap between germline ends came to 9 bases. The germline V gene encodes CDR1 SGHAT and CDR2 FQNNGV. The CDR3 bases are TGTGCCAGCAGCTCAGGACAGCCTGGGGCCAACGTCCTGACTTTC. Its protein is CASSSGQPGANVLTF. Full variable domain (remainder filled in from reference TRBV11-2 and TRBJ2-6): EAGVAQSPRYKIIEKRQSVAFWCNPISGHATLYWYQQILGQGPKLLIQFQNNGVVDDSQLPKDRFSAERLKGVDSTLKIQPAKLEDSAVYLCASSSGQPGANVLTFGAGSRLTVL.

This rearrangement joins TRBV6-5 to TRBJ1-1, with a possible D match to TRBD1 (6 bases). Germline V CDR1 and CDR2: MNHEY, SVGAGI. The CDR3 contains 15 residues. Trimming removed 2 bases from V and 5 bases from J, with 15 bases in between. CDR3 nucleotide sequence: TGTGCCAGCAGTTACAGTCCGGGGGCAGAAACTGAAGCTTTCTTT. This translates into CASSYSPGAETEAFF.

V and J are TRBV3-1 (or the pseudogene TRBV3-2) and TRBJ1-6; TRBD1 is a possible D gene (6 bases). The CDR3 is made up of 15 amino acids. V lost 4 bases, J lost 8 bases, and 15 bases lay in between. The V gene's germline CDR1 is LGHDT and CDR2 YNNKEL (reference sequence). This chain's CDR3 is CASSPWQGRDSPLHF. The CDR3, as DNA: TGTGCCAGCAGCCCCTGGCAGGGGAGGGATTCACCCCTCCACTTT.

V usage is TRBV7-2 and J usage is TRBJ1-2, with no clear D. Germline V gene data show CDR1 as SGHTA and CDR2 as FQGNSA. The CDR3 sequence is 14 residues long. Trimming stripped 1 base from V and 2 bases from J, with 8 bases between. This CDR3 is CASSLGPENYGYTF. The CDR3 nucleotides are TGTGCCAGCAGCTTAGGCCCAGAGAACTATGGCTACACCTTC.

The chain couples TRBV14 to TRBJ1-1; D not certain. V lost 5 bases and J 6 bases, leaving 13 bases between the germline ends. Germline values: CDR1 SGHDN, CDR2 FVKESK. The CDR3 totals 13 residues. The CDR3 here is CASSSLPGAEAFF. CDR3 nucleotides: TGTGCCAGCAGCTCGCTGCCCGGGGCTGAAGCTTTCTTT.

In regard to this clone: The same CDR3 arises from other DNA sequences in this sample as well. The V gene is TRBV28, the J gene TRBJ2-7; maybe TRBD2 (6 bases). CDR1 is MDHEN and CDR2 is SYDVKM in the germline V gene. Trimming left V 3 bases short and J 1 base short, with 7 bases between. This CDR3 spans 13 amino acids. The CDR3 region is CASSLGGSYEQYF. CDR3 bases: TGTGCCAGCAGTTTGGGAGGATCCTACGAGCAGTACTTC.

V is TRBV11-2 and J is TRBJ2-5; perhaps TRBD1 as D (6 bases). Per the germline V gene, CDR1 is SGHAT and CDR2 is FQNNGV. The CDR3 is made up of 14 amino acids. Trimming shortened V by 4 bases and J by 0 bases, and 9 bases separated the two germline ends. In nucleotides, the CDR3 is TGTGCCAGCAGCTGGCAGGGGTACCAAGAGACCCAGTACTTC. The encoded protein is CASSWQGYQETQYF.

This chain joins TRBV4-3 and TRBJ2-5; unclear D gene. The CDR3 has 13 amino acids. V lost 4 bases and J 4 bases, leaving 10 bases between the germline ends. CDR1 and CDR2 from the germline V gene are LGHNA and YSLEER. The CDR3 nucleotides are TGCGCCAGCAGCCGCGGAAGGGCAGAGACCCAGTACTTC. Its protein is CASSRGRAETQYF.

This chain joins TRBV6-6 and TRBJ2-7; 10 bases are shared with TRBD1. The trim removed 2 bases at V and 2 bases at J, leaving 0 bases unmatched. The CDR3 loop spans 14 amino acids. Per the germline V gene, CDR1 is MNHNY and CDR2 is SVGAGI (reference sequence). CDR3 sequence reads: CASSYGTGAYEQYF. The CDR3 nucleotides are TGTGCCAGCAGTTACGGGACAGGGGCCTACGAGCAGTACTTC.

The chain couples TRBV13 to TRBJ2-1; perhaps TRBD1 as D (5 bases). The CDR3 sequence is 15 residues long. Trimming stripped 1 base from V and 5 bases from J, with 12 bases between. Germline-derived CDR1 and CDR2 are PRHDT and FYEKMQ (reference sequence). Here the CDR3 reads CASSLASQGHNEQFF. DNA of the CDR3: TGTGCCAGCAGCTTAGCGTCTCAGGGCCACAATGAGCAGTTCTTC.

The chain combines TRBV6-4 with TRBJ2-1; 7 bases are a match to TRBD1. This CDR3 contains 16 residues. Germline assignment: CDR1 MRHNA and CDR2 SNTAGT. Trimming at V came to 3 bases and at J to 1 base, leaving 6 bases not matched to a gene. The DNA for the CDR3 is TGTGCCAGCAGTGAAAGGACAGGTTATTCCTACAATGAGCAGTTCTTC. The encoded protein is CASSERTGYSYNEQFF.

This chain uses TRBV7-2 with TRBJ2-2; 7 positions agree with TRBD2. This CDR3 region has 16 residues. The V segment lost 5 bases and the J segment 3 bases; nucleotides outside the gene matches: 9. Germline CDR1 and CDR2: SGHTA and FQGNSA. The DNA of the CDR3 is TGTGCCAGCAGCCAGCGATGGGGGGGAGACACCGGGGAGCTGTTTTTT. It is translated as CASSQRWGGDTGELFF.

In its sample, this clone was seen once. Other nucleotide sequences from this sample produce the same CDR3. The chain has TRBV5-1 and TRBJ1-2, with D uncertain. The CDR3 has 14 amino acids. CDR1 is SGHRS, CDR2 YFSETQ, per germline. V was pared by 0 bases and J by 0 bases, with 6 bases between. In DNA, the CDR3 is TGCGCCAGCAGCTTGGGACGGTCTAACTATGGCTACACCTTC. It is translated as CASSLGRSNYGYTF. Complete variable domain (other parts from reference TRBV5-1 and TRBJ1-2): KAGVTQTPRYLIKTRGQQVTLSCSPISGHRSVSWYQQTPGQGLQFLFEYFSETQRNKGNFPGRFSGRQFSNSRSEMNVSTLELGDSALYLCASSLGRSNYGYTFGSGTRLTVV.